This T cell receptor (beta chain) was documented in a study of blood T cell repertoires in COVID-19. TCRdb's table, derived via immunoSEQ multiplex PCR, lists solely in-frame clones and lacks some. The sample includes a few hundred thousand clones, 80% to 90% of them seen just once. Trimming pared 1 base from V and 4 bases from J, leaving 5 bases between. This CDR3 is 13 amino acids long. Germline lookup yields CDR1 SEHNR and CDR2 FQNEAQ (reference sequence). The chain links TRBV7-9 to TRBJ1-5, with no clear D. The TCR sequence derives from a man aged 18 to 29 who had recovered from COVID-19. Source material: peripheral blood. The CDR3 sequence: CASSLETNQPQHF. For the CDR3, the DNA is TGTGCCAGCAGCTTAGAGACTAATCAGCCCCAGCATTTT.